The sequence of this TCR beta chain was determined in a study of molecular identifiers for immune sequencing clone quantification. The germline gives CDR1 MDHEN, CDR2 SYDVKM. The J segment lost 5 bases and the V segment lost 4 bases, leaving 22 bases of the junction unmatched. The CDR3 is 19 residues long. One entry per CDR3 protein results from TCRdb running MiXCR on the PCR reads. The top ten hold about 4.2% of the sample, which has about 100,000 distinct CDR3 sequences, roughly 38% seen once. This clonotype was counted between two and nine times. The clonotype comes from a human donor in good health. Some libraries in this study had Jurkat cell RNA spiked in. J is TRBJ1-1 and V is TRBV28; 7 nucleotides align to TRBD1. The sequenced material came from naive CD8+ T cells from blood, with Jurkat cell RNA spiked in. Specified subset: FACS-sorted CD8+CD4-CCR7+CD45RA+ naive T cells. CDR3 bases: TGTGCCAGCAGTTCCCCCCCCGCGACAGGGCGATCGGGTTGGACTGAAGCTTTCTTT. The encoded protein is CASSSPPATGRSGWTEAFF. The whole variable domain, filled in from reference TRBV28 and TRBJ1-1, reads DVKVTQSSRYLVKRTGEKVFLECVQDMDHENMFWYRQDPGLGLRLIYFSYDVKMKEKGDIPEGYSVSREKKERFSLILESASTNQTSMYLCASSSPPATGRSGWTEAFFGQGTRLTVV.